This T cell receptor (beta chain) was obtained from a study of cytomegalovirus exposure and HLA in healthy donors. Study-level information: Some 85 million unique TCRs, all from HLA-typed donors, were included in an early release of the data.

From germline, CDR1 is SGHTA and CDR2 FQGNSA. This CDR3 has 13 amino acids. V lost 7 bases and J 5 bases, leaving 12 bases between the germline ends. Both 60 Vbeta primers and 13 Jbeta primers went into the PCR. The method was immunoSEQ multiplex PCR; TCRdb's version includes in-frame clones alone and lacks a portion of them. In the table there are some 150,000 clones, approximately 85% of which are singletons. Regarding this clone: Its specificity is unknown.

Regarding the study as a whole: Association of approximately 16,000 TCR beta sequences with HLA alleles was found at 0.05 false discovery rate in a later analysis. In a later analysis, several top co-occurrence clusters appeared linked to parvovirus B19, influenza, CMV and Epstein-Barr virus. Solely CMV serostatus was available to characterize immune exposure.

What was sequenced was PBMCs. This clonotype was obtained from a man aged 45-65 years in good health and CMV-seropositive. The chain couples TRBV7-2 to TRBJ1-5; D uncertain. The CDR3 DNA follows: TGTGCCAGCACCCTGTCTGTTGATCAGCCCCAGCATTTT. It encodes CASTLSVDQPQHF.